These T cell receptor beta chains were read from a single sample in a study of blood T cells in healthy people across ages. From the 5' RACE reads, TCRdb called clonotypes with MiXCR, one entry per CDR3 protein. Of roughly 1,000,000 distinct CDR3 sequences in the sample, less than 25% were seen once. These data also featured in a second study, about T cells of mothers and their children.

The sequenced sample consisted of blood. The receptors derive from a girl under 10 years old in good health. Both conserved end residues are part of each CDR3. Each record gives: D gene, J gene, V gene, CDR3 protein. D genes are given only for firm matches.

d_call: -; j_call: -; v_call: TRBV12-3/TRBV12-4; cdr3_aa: CASSLFRGGEQFF
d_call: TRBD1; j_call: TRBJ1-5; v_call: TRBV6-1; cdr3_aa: CASSGWDSRQPQHF
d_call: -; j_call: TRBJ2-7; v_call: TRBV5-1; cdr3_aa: CASGGGLAHEQYF
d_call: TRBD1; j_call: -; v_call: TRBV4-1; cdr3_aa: CASAPGTELYEQYF
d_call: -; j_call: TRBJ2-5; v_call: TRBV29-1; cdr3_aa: CSASDSHQETQYF
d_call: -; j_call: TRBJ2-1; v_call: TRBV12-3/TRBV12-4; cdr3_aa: CASSDGPVEQFF
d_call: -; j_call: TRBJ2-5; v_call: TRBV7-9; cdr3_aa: CASLREETQYF
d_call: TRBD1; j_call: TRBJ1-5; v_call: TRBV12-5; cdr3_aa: CASGSGTGSNQPQHF
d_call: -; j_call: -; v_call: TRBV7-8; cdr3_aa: CASSLTGDDSNEQFF
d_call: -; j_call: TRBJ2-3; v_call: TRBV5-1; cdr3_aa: CASSLGSGQDTQYF
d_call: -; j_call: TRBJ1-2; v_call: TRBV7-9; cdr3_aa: CASSSLTGVSGYTF
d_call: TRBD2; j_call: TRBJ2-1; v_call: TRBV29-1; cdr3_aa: CSASGLAYDEQFF
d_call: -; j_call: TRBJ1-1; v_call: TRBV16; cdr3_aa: CASSQYGLEGLNTEAFF
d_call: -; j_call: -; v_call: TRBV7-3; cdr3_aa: CASSAEQGIYNEQFF
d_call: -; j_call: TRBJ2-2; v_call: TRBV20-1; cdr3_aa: CSARDQRDSTGELFF
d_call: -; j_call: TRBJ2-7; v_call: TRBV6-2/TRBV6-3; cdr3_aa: CASSYPGNPYEQYF
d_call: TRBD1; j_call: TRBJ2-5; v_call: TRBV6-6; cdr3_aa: CASNDREETQYF
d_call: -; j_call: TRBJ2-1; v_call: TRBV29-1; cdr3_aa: CSVEPDSSYNGQFF
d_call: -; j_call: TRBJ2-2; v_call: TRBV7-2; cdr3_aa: CASSLEPGAGELFF
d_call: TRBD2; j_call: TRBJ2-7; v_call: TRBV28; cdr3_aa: CASQVPSGYYEQYF
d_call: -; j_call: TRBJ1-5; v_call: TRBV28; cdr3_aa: CASKGSNQPQHF
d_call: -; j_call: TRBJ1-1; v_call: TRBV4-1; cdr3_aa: CASSQDHGGARKAFF
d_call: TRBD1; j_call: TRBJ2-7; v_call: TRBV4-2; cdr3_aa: CASSQRLGQYEQYF
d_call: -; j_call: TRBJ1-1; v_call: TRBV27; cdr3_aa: CATRDTREAFF
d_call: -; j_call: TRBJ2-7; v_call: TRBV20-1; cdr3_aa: CSARDVTGRSYEQYF
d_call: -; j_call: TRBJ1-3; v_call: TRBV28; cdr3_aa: CASSLRGYGNTIYF
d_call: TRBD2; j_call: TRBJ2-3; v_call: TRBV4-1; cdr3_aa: CASSLRTSGNTDTQYF
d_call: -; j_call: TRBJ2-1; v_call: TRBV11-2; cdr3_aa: CASSLRFGDGEQFF
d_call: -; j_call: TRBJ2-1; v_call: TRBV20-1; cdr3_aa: CSAQDRDNEQFF
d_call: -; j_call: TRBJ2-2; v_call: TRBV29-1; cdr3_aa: CSGGTPGELFF
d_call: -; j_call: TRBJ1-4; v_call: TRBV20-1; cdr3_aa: CSARGNSEKLFF
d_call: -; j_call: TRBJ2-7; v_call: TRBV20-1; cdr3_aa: CSARNDNYEQYF
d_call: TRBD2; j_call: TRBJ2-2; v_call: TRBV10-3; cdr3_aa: CAISEVTSGPSGELFF
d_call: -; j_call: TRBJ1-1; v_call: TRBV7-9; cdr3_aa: CASSLELTWMNTEAFF
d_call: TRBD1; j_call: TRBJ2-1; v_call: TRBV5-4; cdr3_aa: CASSPGTGYPNEQFF
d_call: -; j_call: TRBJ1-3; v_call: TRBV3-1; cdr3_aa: CASSHGASGNTIYF
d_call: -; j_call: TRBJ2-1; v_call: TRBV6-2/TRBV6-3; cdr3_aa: CASSYSSRVSGNEQFF
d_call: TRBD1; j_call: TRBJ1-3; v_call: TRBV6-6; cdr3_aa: CASFPGDRGGNTIYF
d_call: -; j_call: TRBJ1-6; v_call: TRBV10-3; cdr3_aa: CAISESPGGINSPLHF
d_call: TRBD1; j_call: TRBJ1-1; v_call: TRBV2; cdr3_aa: CASRATGQGEAFF
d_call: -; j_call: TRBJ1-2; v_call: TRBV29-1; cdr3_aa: CSVAETNYGYTF
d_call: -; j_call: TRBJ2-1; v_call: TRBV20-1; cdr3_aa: CSAREPANEQFF
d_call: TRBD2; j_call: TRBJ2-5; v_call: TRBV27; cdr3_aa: CASSQDGLAKDETQYF
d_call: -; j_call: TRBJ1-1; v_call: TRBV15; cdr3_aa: CATRGDDGRAEAFF
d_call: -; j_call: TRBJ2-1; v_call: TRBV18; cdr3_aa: CASSPPQGGRRHEQFF
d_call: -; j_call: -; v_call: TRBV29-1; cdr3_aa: CSVGTVSHEQYF
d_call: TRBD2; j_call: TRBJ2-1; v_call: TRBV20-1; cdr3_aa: CSASSRGTYNEQFF
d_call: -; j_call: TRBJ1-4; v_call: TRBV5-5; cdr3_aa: CASTSGRAGRNEKLFF
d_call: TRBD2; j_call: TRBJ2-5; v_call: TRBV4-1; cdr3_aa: CASSQAGGRETQYF